These 12 T cell receptor beta chains were all obtained from the same sample, sequenced in a study of shared clonotypes between healthy human individuals. Repertoires were generated with immunoSEQ multiplex PCR, while TCRdb's copy carries only in-frame clones and drops some. The sample lists over 400,000 clones, roughly 95% seen once, with about 0.059% in the top ten. Sequenced input: naive CD4+ T cells sorted from blood. Subset given: CD45RA+ positively selected. These receptor sequences come from a woman in her thirties in good health.

The chain links TRBV11-3 to TRBJ2-1; D may be TRBD2 (6 bases). Trimming took off 3 bases at V and 5 bases at J, with 14 bases between the two ends. This CDR3 has 15 amino acids. Looked up from germline, CDR1 is SGHNT and CDR2 is YENEEA. CDR3 residues: CASSLSGLLNNEQFF. The CDR3 nucleotides are TGTGCCAGCAGCTTGAGCGGACTACTTAACAATGAGCAGTTCTTC. The full variable domain, completed using reference TRBV11-3 and TRBJ2-1, is EAGVVQSPRYKIIEKKQPVAFWCNPISGHNTLYWYLQNLGQGPELLIRYENEEAVDDSQLPKDRFSAERLKGVDSTLKIQPAELGDSAVYLCASSLSGLLNNEQFFGPGTRLTVL.

The gene calls are TRBV7-2 and TRBJ1-2, with a possible D match to TRBD1 (5 bases). In germline, CDR1 is SGHTA, CDR2 FQGNSA. The V and J ends lost 11 bases and 9 bases respectively, with 25 bases between them. The CDR3 is 14 residues long. CDR3 sequence reads: CAGQNRGRSKSYTF. The DNA of the CDR3 is TGTGCCGGGCAAAATCGGGGCAGGTCAAAAAGCTACACCTTC. Full variable domain (remainder filled in from reference TRBV7-2 and TRBJ1-2): GAGVSQSPSNKVTEKGKDVELRCDPISGHTALYWYRQSLGQGLEFLIYFQGNSAPDKSGLPSDRFSAERTGGSVSTLTIQRTQQEDSAVYLCAGQNRGRSKSYTFGSGTRLTVV.

The V call is TRBV6-5, the J call TRBJ1-1, with no clear D. V was cut by 2 bases and J by 9 bases, with 10 bases left in between. There are 12 residues in the CDR3. CDR1 is MNHEY and CDR2 is SVGAGI in the germline V gene. The CDR3 here is CASSYDGRKAFF. The CDR3 region has the DNA TGTGCCAGCAGTTACGATGGTCGGAAAGCTTTCTTT.

The chain employs TRBV20-1 and TRBJ2-7; D unresolved. The CDR3 extends over 11 amino acids. Trimming removed 3 bases at V and 6 bases at J, with 9 bases between. Looked up from germline, CDR1 is DFQATT and CDR2 is SNEGSKA (reference sequence). The CDR3 loop reads CSARATLEQYF. CDR3 nucleotide sequence: TGCAGTGCTAGGGCGACTCTCGAGCAGTACTTC.

The chain combines TRBV2 with TRBJ2-2, with 11 bases fitting TRBD2. In germline, CDR1 is SNHLY, CDR2 FYNNEI. The CDR3 spans 18 residues. Unmatched junction bases numbered 5, after V lost 0 bases and J lost 2 bases. The CDR3: CASSEASGLAANTGELFF. In DNA form, the CDR3 reads TGTGCCAGCAGTGAAGCCTCGGGACTAGCGGCTAACACCGGGGAGCTGTTTTTT.

The J gene is TRBJ2-1, the V gene TRBV5-1, with D hard to call. Germline CDR1 SGHRS, CDR2 YFSETQ. The CDR3 contains 11 residues. Trimming took off 4 bases at V and 3 bases at J, with 2 bases between the two ends. This CDR3 reads CASSDYNEQFF. CDR3 bases: TGCGCCAGCAGCGACTACAATGAGCAGTTCTTC.

The chain couples TRBV28 to TRBJ1-3; 7 nucleotides agree with TRBD1. Per the germline V gene, CDR1 is MDHEN and CDR2 is SYDVKM. There are 16 residues in the CDR3. V was clipped by 3 bases and J by 0 bases; unmatched bases: 5. CDR3 in amino acids: CASSFWGTVSGNTIYF. CDR3 DNA: TGTGCCAGCAGTTTCTGGGGGACAGTCTCTGGAAACACCATATATTTT.

The rearrangement joins TRBV7-8 to TRBJ2-6; possibly TRBD1 for D (5 bases). This CDR3 spans 15 amino acids. The V end was cut by 5 bases, the J end by 0 bases, with 8 bases between. Germline lookup yields CDR1 SGHVS and CDR2 FQNEAQ. DNA for the CDR3: TGTGCCAGCAGCCCAGGGAACTCTGGGGCCAACGTCCTGACTTTC. Translating it yields CASSPGNSGANVLTF.

Of note for this clone: One end of the junction varies from germline; a read error may be responsible. J is TRBJ2-7 and V is TRBV6-5, with D perhaps matching TRBD1 (5 bases). The CDR3 runs 15 residues. Germline CDR1 and CDR2: MNHEY and SVGAGI. The CDR3 is CASSYGRDSSYGQYF. The DNA of the CDR3 is TGTGCCAGCAGTTACGGTCGCGACAGCTCCTACGGGCAGTACTTC.

The chain recombines TRBV19 with TRBJ2-7, with D unresolved. In germline, CDR1 is LNHDA, CDR2 SQIVND (reference sequence). The CDR3 is 15 amino acids. Trimming took off 2 bases at V and 1 base at J, with 12 bases between the two ends. The CDR3 reads CASSIHKGRSYEQYF. The CDR3 bases are TGTGCCAGTAGTATACACAAGGGCAGATCCTACGAGCAGTACTTC.

The chain uses TRBV28 and TRBJ2-7; D may match TRBD1 or TRBD2 (5 bases each). Germline loops: CDR1 MDHEN, CDR2 SYDVKM. The CDR3 covers 14 residues. V lost 7 bases, J lost 3 bases, and 16 bases lay in between. CDR3 sequence: CASTTGQADYEQYF. Here the CDR3 DNA reads TGTGCCAGCACGACGGGGCAAGCGGACTACGAGCAGTACTTC. Drawing the rest from reference TRBV28 and TRBJ2-7, the complete variable domain is DVKVTQSSRYLVKRTGEKVFLECVQDMDHENMFWYRQDPGLGLRLIYFSYDVKMKEKGDIPEGYSVSREKKERFSLILESASTNQTSMYLCASTTGQADYEQYFGPGTRLTVT.

The rearrangement links TRBV6-1 to TRBJ2-1; a weak D match, TRBD2 (5 bases). This CDR3 is 15 amino acids long. Per the germline V gene, CDR1 is MNHNS and CDR2 is SASEGT. Trimming removed 3 bases from V and 4 bases from J, with 13 bases in between. The CDR3 sequence: CASSDYGGLYNEQFF. For the CDR3, the DNA is TGTGCCAGCAGTGATTATGGCGGGCTTTACAATGAGCAGTTCTTC.